The clone carrying this T cell receptor (beta chain) occurred many times. This specimen belongs to a study of T cells in Graves' hyperthyroidism and ophthalmopathy. A patient was excluded if there was uncontrolled infection, other autoimmune disease, pregnancy or lactation. The diagnostic basis comprised clinical symptoms, serum thyroxine and TRAb, thyroid ultrasound and orbital computed tomography. TCR beta CDR3 regions were amplified from RNA. Initially, a first-round RT-PCR of the TCR CDR3 employed the HTBI primer set. TCRdb passed the multiplex PCR reads through MiXCR, listing each CDR3 protein once. In the table there are fewer than 900,000 distinct CDR3 sequences, less than 20% of which are singletons. V gave up 0 bases and J gave up 6 bases, with 12 bases separating them. The germline CDR1 and CDR2 sequences are SGHAT and FQNNGV. The CDR3 runs 15 residues.

V is TRBV11-2 and J is TRBJ1-5; D unclear. The source material was blood. This TCR was sampled from a man in his late teens or twenties with Graves' hyperthyroidism. CDR3 nucleotides: TGTGCCAGCAGCTTAGATCTTGGGGAAGGTCAGCCCCAGCATTTT. Translation: CASSLDLGEGQPQHF.